This TCR beta chain was captured by sequencing in a study of blood T cells in healthy people across ages. Concerning this clonotype itself: Its antigen remains unknown.

It was with a sample-barcoded 5' primer and a J-beta primer mix that a second PCR of about 6 to 11 cycles was run. Each single sample gave us at least 2.5 million CDR3-containing paired-end reads. Each CDR3 protein is one row after TCRdb ran MiXCR on the 5' RACE reads. The data contain about 720,000 distinct CDR3 sequences, around 25% of them singletons. The V gene's germline CDR1 is ENHRY and CDR2 SYGVKD. This CDR3 is built from 11 residues. With 10 bases removed from V and 4 bases from J, the gap between germline ends came to 10 bases. Peripheral blood from each donor was collected in a volume of approximately 9.5 milliliters. Study findings and constraints: Diversity estimates from one million T cells were considered underestimates.

This sample was shared with a second study, whose subject was T cells of mothers and their children.

This chain joins TRBV10-3 and TRBJ2-5; D is uncertain. The clonotype originates from a boy younger than 18 in good health. Sequencing was performed on blood. The CDR3 DNA sequence: TGTGCCACCAGGAGTCTAGAGACCCAGTACTTC. The encoded protein is CATRSLETQYF.